This T cell receptor (beta chain) is drawn from a study of T cell repertoires in cytomegalovirus infection. Study-level information: The study used recently identified HLA-C-restricted and well-studied HLA-B-restricted CMV epitopes.

TCRdb reprocessed the reads with MiXCR, giving one entry per CDR3 protein. The top ten clones hold roughly 13% of a sample with some 940,000 distinct CDR3 sequences, 30% to 40% of them seen once. This clonotype was seen a handful of times. Its cognate antigen is unknown. CDR3 length: 15 residues. Germline values: CDR1 MNHNS, CDR2 SASEGT. V was trimmed by 4 bases and J by 5 bases, leaving 18 bases between them. Overall study results and limits: There were HLA-C-restricted CMV-specific TCR beta clonotypes dominating the ex vivo response. Adding up the frequency of public TCR beta families identified people who carried CMV plus the relevant HLA.

Sequenced material: cultured CD8+ T cells from PBMCs, taken from culture after CMV antigen stimulation. This rearrangement joins TRBV6-1 to TRBJ2-7, with D perhaps matching TRBD1 or TRBD2 (5 bases each). The sequence derives from a human donor in good health (CMV status not recorded). Some clones in this sample may be carry-over from other donors' samples. CDR3 in amino acids: CASSGLREYPNEQYF. The CDR3 nucleotides are TGTGCCAGCAGTGGCCTCAGGGAGTACCCTAACGAGCAGTACTTC.